This TCR beta chain derives from a study of T-cell memory formation after mild COVID-19. From the 5' RACE reads, TCRdb called clonotypes with MiXCR, one entry per CDR3 protein. The sample lists roughly 600,000 distinct CDR3 sequences; 15% to 20% were seen once. The germline gives CDR1 KGHSY, CDR2 FQNENV. Trimming removed 1 base from V and 2 bases from J; junction bases left unmatched: 13. The CDR3 length is 18 residues. The TCR originated in an adult woman who had mild COVID-19 (a few samples of this study predate the infection). Cell type and time point are not known. The V and J genes are TRBV16 and TRBJ2-7; 8 bases match TRBD1. The sample consisted of PBMCs or a T cell subset sorted from them (not recorded which). CDR3 sequence: CASSQWLLTGVVTYEQYF. DNA of the CDR3: TGTGCCAGCAGCCAATGGTTATTGACAGGGGTTGTAACCTACGAGCAGTACTTC. Combining the CDR3 with reference TRBV16 and TRBJ2-7 gives the whole variable domain GEEVAQTPKHLVRGEGQKAKLYCAPIKGHSYVFWYQQVLKNEFKFLISFQNENVFDETGMPKERFSAKCLPNSPCSLEIQATKLEDSAVYFCASSQWLLTGVVTYEQYFGPGTRLTVT.